This T cell receptor (beta chain) was profiled in a study of blood T cells in healthy people across ages. Between the trimmed V and J ends, which lost 5 bases and 1 base, there was a span of 14 bases. Germline assignment: CDR1 DFQATT and CDR2 SNEGSKA (reference sequence). This CDR3 comprises 14 residues. General study findings and limits: PBMC samples, being unsorted, prevented any conclusive comparison of naive and antigen-experienced cells. Per million T cells, TCR beta diversity dropped about linearly as age rose.

In the case of this clonotype: Its cognate antigen is unknown.

Per sample, at least 6 micrograms of total RNA were extracted. Using a J-beta primer mix together with a sample-barcoded 5' primer, a second PCR was run for roughly 6 to 12 cycles. MiXCR was run by TCRdb on the 5' RACE reads, yielding one entry per CDR3 protein. This table holds around 970,000 distinct CDR3 sequences, just over 50% found once. Sequencing input: blood. The chain recombines TRBV20-1 with TRBJ1-1; D is possibly TRBD1 (6 bases). This clonotype was sampled from a woman in her fifties or sixties in good health. The CDR3 spells CSAHPGHSNTEAFF. The CDR3 nucleotides read TGCAGTGCTCATCCGGGACACTCGAACACTGAAGCTTTCTTT.